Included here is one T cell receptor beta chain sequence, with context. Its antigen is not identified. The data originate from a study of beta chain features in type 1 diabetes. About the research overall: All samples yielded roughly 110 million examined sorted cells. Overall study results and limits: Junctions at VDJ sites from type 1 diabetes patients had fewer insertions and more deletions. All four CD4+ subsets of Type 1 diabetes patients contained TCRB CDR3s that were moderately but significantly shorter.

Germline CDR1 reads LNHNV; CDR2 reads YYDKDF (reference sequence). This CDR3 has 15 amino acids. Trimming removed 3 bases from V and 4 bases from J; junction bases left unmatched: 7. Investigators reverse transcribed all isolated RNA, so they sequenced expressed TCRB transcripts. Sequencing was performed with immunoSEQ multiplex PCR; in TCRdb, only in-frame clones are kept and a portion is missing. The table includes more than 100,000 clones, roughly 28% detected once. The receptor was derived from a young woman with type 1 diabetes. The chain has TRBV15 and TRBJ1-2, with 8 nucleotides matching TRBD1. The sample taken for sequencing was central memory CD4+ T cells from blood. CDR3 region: CATSSRQGRGYGYTF. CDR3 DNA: TGTGCCACCAGCAGTAGACAGGGGAGGGGCTATGGCTACACCTTC.